This T cell receptor beta chain was identified during a study of blood T cell repertoires in COVID-19. The V gene lost 6 bases and the J gene lost 1 base, with 7 bases spanning the gap. The length of the CDR3 is 12 residues. Per germline, CDR1 LGHDT and CDR2 YNNKEL (reference sequence). Clones were sequenced by immunoSEQ multiplex PCR, and TCRdb holds only the in-frame ones, with some missing. The sample includes around 100,000 clones, over 75% of them seen just once. The chain recombines TRBV3-1 (or the pseudogene TRBV3-2) with TRBJ2-7; the D gene is possibly TRBD1 (5 bases). This TCR was recovered from an elderly man with acute or convalescent COVID-19. The sample taken for sequencing was peripheral blood. The CDR3 loop is CASRDTSYEQYF. The CDR3 nucleotides read TGTGCCAGCAGGGACACGTCCTACGAGCAGTACTTC.